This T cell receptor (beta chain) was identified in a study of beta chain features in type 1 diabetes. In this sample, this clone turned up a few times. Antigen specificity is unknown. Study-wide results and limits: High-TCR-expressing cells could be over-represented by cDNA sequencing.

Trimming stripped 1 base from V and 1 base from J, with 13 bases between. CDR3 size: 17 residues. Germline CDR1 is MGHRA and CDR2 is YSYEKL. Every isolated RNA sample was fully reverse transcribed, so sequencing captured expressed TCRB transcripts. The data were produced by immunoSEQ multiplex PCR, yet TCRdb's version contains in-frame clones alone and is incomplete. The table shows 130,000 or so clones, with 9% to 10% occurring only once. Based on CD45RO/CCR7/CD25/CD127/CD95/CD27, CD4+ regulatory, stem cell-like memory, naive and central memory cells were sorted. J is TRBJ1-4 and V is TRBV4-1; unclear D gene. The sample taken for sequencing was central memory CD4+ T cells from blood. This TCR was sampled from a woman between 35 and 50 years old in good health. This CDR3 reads CASSQASGRVTNEKLFF. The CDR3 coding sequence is TGCGCCAGCAGCCAAGCGTCTGGGCGCGTAACTAATGAAAAACTGTTTTTT.